The rows below give T cell receptor beta chains drawn from one sample of a study of T-cell reconstitution after alpha-beta-depleted transplantation in children. Via MiXCR, TCRdb re-called the PCR reads, giving one row per CDR3 protein. In the table there are around 100,000 distinct CDR3 sequences, about 9.3% of which are singletons. This sample comprised PBMCs, obtained before TCRalphabeta/CD19-depleted stem cell transplant. The source is a boy aged 2 to 9 with acute lymphoblastic leukemia, due to receive a stem cell transplant. CDR3s include the opening cysteine and the closing phenylalanine or tryptophan. Clone size appears in some rows only: once, few, many, or a class for an expanded clone.

v_call clone_size cdr3_aa
TRBV12-3/TRBV12-4 many CASGDGLAKNIQYF
TRBV5-1 few CASSLVLGDNEQYF
TRBV20-1 many CSARVRRTGDIQYF
TRBV5-1 many CASSPHFSGELFF
TRBV20-1 once CSALLRGASSYNEQFF
TRBV5-1 few CASRHRLAGGIDEQFF
TRBV7-3 few CASSLRGTSGSSHNEQFF
TRBV5-1 many CASSLSTGELFF
TRBV7-3 many CASSGVGWADTQYF
TRBV12-3/TRBV12-4 many CASSYGPYEQYF
TRBV20-1 . CSARRDTGNAKNIQYF
TRBV27 . CASSLSPGGQRFF
TRBV4-1 many CASSQDLPAGRETQYF
TRBV28 . CASSQISTGTKNIQYF
TRBV19 . CASNFAGRKEKLFF
TRBV20-1 many CSARDDNEQFF
TRBV5-5 . CASSPGLAGESYEQYF
TRBV20-1 many CSASREGPSGEQYF
TRBV10-3 many CAISLSSYEQYF
TRBV29-1 . CSVGALTSTDTQYF
TRBV10-2 few CASGVVNEQFF
TRBV3-1 . CASSEGLSSYNEQFF
TRBV5-4 . CASSTGWGLVETQYF
TRBV6-5 . CASSYIGGGNQPQHF
TRBV11-2 . CASSLKAGNTEAFF
TRBV12-3/TRBV12-4 many CASRPDGRNTGELFF
TRBV28 . CASGSQGGGTEAFF
TRBV30 few CAWSPNPYGYTF
TRBV24-1 . CATSDRTGPNEQFF
TRBV7-2 many CASSFKDTQYF
TRBV5-1 . CASSSVQTRSYNEQFF
TRBV27 . CASSLRGLRTGGDQPQHF
TRBV6-1 many CASSENYGKDEQFF
TRBV20-1 many CSASAPGLAIYEQYF
TRBV12-3/TRBV12-4 . CASSLARERGSNQPQHF
TRBV25-1 many CASSGRSGTGGQYF
TRBV2 few CASSEWQDHYNSPLHF
TRBV4-2 . CASGPGRWTQNGASTDTQYF
TRBV20-1 many CSARDLAGVTLEQYF
TRBV3-1 . CASSPGPARLFPDTQYF
TRBV3-1 . CASSPDSLAGGNYNEQFF
TRBV5-1 . CASSPKSGNRGIEAFF
TRBV12-3/TRBV12-4 few CASSFGASGANVLTF
TRBV20-1 few CSASGRGKTQYF
TRBV20-1 few CSARLDRNQPQHF
TRBV20-1 many CSARWPGWAGERQDTQYF
TRBV5-1 . CASSGIFTDTQYF
TRBV6-1 . CASNRGNSGNTIYF
TRBV7-9 few CASSLAVAIDEQYF
TRBV5-1 few CASSLAGTGEGQYF
TRBV27 . CASSPRGIFYGYTF
TRBV5-1 many CASSWRTSGRMNTGELFF